These T cell receptor beta chains were read from a single sample in a study of vaccination and CD4 T cells after COVID-19. Antigens for these TCRs are unknown. TCRdb itself ran the PCR reads through MiXCR, one entry per CDR3 protein. Among under 8,000 distinct CDR3 sequences listed, around 53% were seen once. Sequencing was performed on CD4+ T cells from blood, cultured in vitro. Receptor source: a human donor in good health. CDR3s include the opening cysteine and the closing phenylalanine or tryptophan. Each record gives: CDR3 length, J gene, V gene, CDR3 protein.

>14|TRBJ2-1|TRBV6-1
CASRAGAAYNEQFF
>20|TRBJ2-4|TRBV25-1
CASSEFGGQGANLAKNIQYF
>15|TRBJ2-3|TRBV27
CASSLIRAGRGTQYF
>13|TRBJ2-7|TRBV27
CASGGLAAYEQYF
>13|TRBJ1-2|TRBV30
CAWSPDTPRGYTF
>14|TRBJ2-7|TRBV14
CASSQLGQTYEQYF
>13|TRBJ1-2|TRBV27
CASRETGGHGYTF
>15|TRBJ2-2|TRBV27
CASSFGGRGAGELFF
>14|TRBJ2-3|TRBV11-2
CASSSGARVDTQYF
>13|TRBJ1-2|TRBV15
CATSRDRGYGYTF
>17|TRBJ2-7|TRBV21-1
CASSKSPYGVGAYEQYF
>18|TRBJ1-5|TRBV27
CASSLSGAWGPSNQPQHF
>13|TRBJ2-7|TRBV10-1
CASSKQPYYEQYF
>12|TRBJ1-2|TRBV6-1
CASSGSPDGYTF
>16|TRBJ2-4|TRBV20-1
CSASPQGNLAKNIQYF
>13|TRBJ2-7|TRBV19
CASSSRGRNEQYF
>12|TRBJ2-7|TRBV2
CASGVNPYEQYF
>15|TRBJ2-3|TRBV7-2
CASSSFPRGTDTQYF
>14|TRBJ2-2|TRBV19
CASRTSERTGELFF
>15|TRBJ1-6|TRBV9
CASSVGATGGSPLHF
>13|TRBJ1-3|TRBV20-1
CSARADGGNTIYF
>13|TRBJ2-3|TRBV10-3
CAIRSPGQDTQYF
>16|TRBJ2-5|TRBV25-1
CASSEGPRGTEETQYF
>11|TRBJ1-2|TRBV6-1
CASKGTTSWPF